This record concerns one TCR beta chain sequence. TCRdb re-called the PCR reads via MiXCR. This sample carries fewer than 45,000 clones, approximately 13% of them seen once, and the ten largest clones take more than 8%. This record belongs to a study of metastatic and nonmetastatic thyroid tumors. Study at large: Repertoires were compared across blood and tumor or nodule tissue from malignant and benign thyroid patients.

The CDR3 runs to 16 residues. V gave up 1 base and J gave up 2 bases, with 15 bases separating them. CDR1 is SGHTA, CDR2 FQGNSA, per germline. No patient had received any treatment before thyroid surgery. The sample consisted of blood. V gene TRBV7-2 combines with J gene TRBJ2-7, with TRBD2 as a possible D gene (6 bases). The origin of this receptor is a female donor with papillary thyroid cancer or a benign thyroid nodule (not recorded which). Some clones in this sample may be carry-over from other donors' samples. The CDR3 sequence is CASSLGPSAKTYEQYF. The CDR3 bases are TGTGCCAGCAGCTTAGGGCCTAGCGCGAAGACCTACGAGCAGTACTTC. The complete variable domain, with remaining parts taken from reference TRBV7-2 and TRBJ2-7, reads GAGVSQSPSNKVTEKGKDVELRCDPISGHTALYWYRQSLGQGLEFLIYFQGNSAPDKSGLPSDRFSAERTGGSVSTLTIQRTQQEDSAVYLCASSLGPSAKTYEQYFGPGTRLTVT.